These 23 T cell receptor beta chains were all obtained from the same sample, sequenced in a study of T cells in Graves' hyperthyroidism and ophthalmopathy (dated by TCRdb to the late 2010s). To prepare the library, multiplex PCR was applied. The run used an Illumina HiSeq 2000. The TCR beta CDR3 regions were amplified from RNA transcripts. For the first round of RT-PCR on the TCR CDR3, the HTBI primer set was used together with the Qiagen OneStep RT-PCR kit. The raw public reads went through TCRdb reprocessing: fastp at Q25, MiXCR clone calling, in-frame beta chains kept. Rows with a matching CDR3 protein are joined into one entry that keeps the most common DNA and genes. The sample table contains about 610,000 distinct CDR3 sequences; only one count was recorded for roughly 15% of them. Jointly, the top ten make up over 3.5% of the sample. Sequencing was done on a sample of blood. These receptors came from a middle-aged woman with Graves' ophthalmopathy.

The chain carries TRBV28 and TRBJ2-7; 7 bases line up with TRBD2. Per germline, CDR1 MDHEN and CDR2 SYDVKM. The length of the CDR3 is 19 residues. V shed 3 bases, J shed 0 bases, and the junction held 17 bases outside the gene matches. The CDR3 DNA reads as TGTGCCAGCAGTTTTGGGGCCTATGGGAGGGCCCGTAACTCCTACGAGCAGTACTTC. This gives the protein CASSFGAYGRARNSYEQYF.

This clonotype showed up just a few times. The chain carries TRBV7-9 and TRBJ1-1; D gene uncertain. Trimming removed 2 bases from V and 7 bases from J, with 11 bases in between. Germline V CDR1 and CDR2: SEHNR, FQNEAQ (reference sequence). This CDR3 contains 13 residues. The CDR3 DNA reads as TGTGCCAGCAGCTTAATTAGGCGGATTGAAGCTTTCTTT. Translated: CASSLIRRIEAFF.

For this clonotype: This may arise from a read error, as a much more abundant clone is one base away. The V call is TRBV15, the J call TRBJ1-2; maybe TRBD1 (6 bases). Germline lookup yields CDR1 LNHNV and CDR2 YYDKDF (reference sequence). This CDR3 has 14 residues. Trimming stripped 0 bases from V and 4 bases from J, with 9 bases between. CDR3 nucleotide sequence: TGTGCCACCAGCAGAGATCGGGGGGCCTATGGCTACACCTTC. The encoded protein is CATSRDRGAYGYTF.

This rearrangement joins TRBV29-1 to TRBJ2-5; 8 bases align to TRBD1. J was trimmed by 5 bases and V by 7 bases; bases with no gene match: 6. The CDR3 runs to 12 residues. Germline V lookup: CDR1 SQVTM, CDR2 ANQGSEA. As DNA, the CDR3 is TGCAGCGCTCCGGACAGGGCTGAGACCCAGTACTTC. Translating gives CSAPDRAETQYF.

This clonotype showed up many times. This chain joins TRBV7-9 and TRBJ2-2; D is ambiguous. V lost 5 bases, J lost 6 bases, and 7 bases lay in between. This CDR3 has 12 amino acids. Germline values: CDR1 SEHNR, CDR2 FQNEAQ (reference sequence). CDR3 nucleotide sequence: TGTGCCAGCAGCCCCCTCGCCGGGGAGCTGTTTTTT. This gives the protein CASSPLAGELFF.

This clonotype was counted a few times. This is likely a read error, given that the CDR3 carries no conserved phenylalanine or tryptophan at its end. V and J are TRBV6-1 and TRBJ2-5; the D gene is possibly TRBD1 (6 bases). CDR3 length equals 13 residues. The germline gives CDR1 MNHNS, CDR2 SASEGT. The ends were cut back, 6 bases at V and 4 bases at J, with 12 bases in the middle. The CDR3, as DNA: TGTGCCAGCAGGTCCCTAGGGGGAGAGACCCAGTACCTC. Translating gives CASRSLGGETQYL.

This clonotype was found a few times. The rearrangement joins TRBV3-1 to TRBJ2-7; D gene uncertain. The ends were cut back, 0 bases at V and 5 bases at J, with 2 bases in the middle. The V gene's germline CDR1 is LGHDT and CDR2 YNNKEL (reference sequence). The length of the CDR3 is 11 residues. The chain's CDR3 is CASSQDHEQYF. For the CDR3, the DNA is TGTGCCAGCAGCCAAGACCACGAGCAGTACTTC.

The V and J genes are TRBV14 and TRBJ2-7; 9 bases are a match to TRBD2. The CDR3 sequence is 14 residues long. Germline assignment: CDR1 SGHDN and CDR2 FVKESK. J gave up 5 bases and V 3 bases, and 5 bases lay outside the gene matches. The CDR3 sequence: CASSHVAGVNEQYF. In DNA form, the CDR3 reads TGTGCCAGCAGCCATGTAGCGGGAGTGAACGAGCAGTACTTC.

This clonotype came up many times. The rearrangement uses TRBV29-1 and TRBJ1-1; D is uncertain. Germline assignment: CDR1 SQVTM and CDR2 ANQGSEA. V was shortened by 3 bases and J by 0 bases, with 14 bases between the two germline ends. The CDR3 has 15 residues. CDR3 region: CSVEGPSSMNTEAFF. The CDR3 nucleotides read TGCAGCGTTGAGGGCCCATCTTCCATGAACACTGAAGCTTTCTTT.

The chain is built from TRBV11-1 and TRBJ1-2, with D possibly being TRBD1 (6 bases). From germline, CDR1 is SGHAT and CDR2 FQDESV (reference sequence). Trimming shortened V by 2 bases and J by 5 bases, and 18 bases separated the two germline ends. This CDR3 comprises 16 residues. The CDR3, as DNA: TGTGCCAGCAGCTTAAGCGAGGGGGGTAATTGGTATGGCTACACCTTC. This encodes CASSLSEGGNWYGYTF.

This clonotype was detected ten times or more. V usage is TRBV10-3 and J usage is TRBJ1-1; D call uncertain. V was clipped by 0 bases and J by 12 bases, with 14 bases between them. The CDR3 covers 13 residues. In germline, CDR1 is ENHRY, CDR2 SYGVKD. The CDR3: CAISESPPTITFF. The CDR3 nucleotides are TGTGCCATCAGTGAGTCACCTCCGACGATAACTTTCTTT.

This chain connects TRBV25-1 to TRBJ1-1; perhaps TRBD1 as D (5 bases). CDR3 size: 14 residues. Germline V gene data show CDR1 as MGHDK and CDR2 as SYGVNS. The V gene lost 1 base and the J gene lost 7 bases, with 13 bases spanning the gap. The CDR3 DNA reads TGTGCCAGCAGTGAATTAGGAGGGGTAGGTGAAGCTTTCTTT. It specifies CASSELGGVGEAFF.

The V gene is TRBV20-1, the J gene TRBJ1-5, with a weak D call TRBD1 (6 bases). Germline V gives CDR1 DFQATT, CDR2 SNEGSKA (reference sequence). Trimming pared 4 bases from V and 3 bases from J, leaving 19 bases between. This CDR3 has 16 residues. CDR3 residues: CSATDRRGVVNQPQHF. For the CDR3, the DNA is TGCAGTGCTACCGACAGAAGGGGGGTAGTCAATCAGCCCCAGCATTTT.

This clonotype has only a few counts. At one boundary the junction diverges from the germline segment, which might be a read error. CDR3 sequence reads: CASSWTGGPGANVLTF. Here the CDR3 DNA reads TGCGCCAGCAGCTGGACAGGGGGCCCTGGCGCCAACGTCCTGACTTTC. The chain joins TRBV5-1 to TRBJ2-6; 11 bases are a match to TRBD1. This CDR3 is built from 16 residues. Per germline, CDR1 SGHRS and CDR2 YFSETQ.

The V gene is TRBV20-1, the J gene TRBJ1-6; the match to TRBD1 covers 9 bases. Trimming removed 5 bases from V and 9 bases from J; junction bases left unmatched: 2. Germline CDR1 reads DFQATT; CDR2 reads SNEGSKA (reference sequence). The CDR3 length is 12 residues. CDR3 sequence (DNA): TGCAGTGCTCCGACAGGGGGTTCACCCCTCCACTTT. Encoded protein: CSAPTGGSPLHF.

Only a few counts were recorded for this clonotype. The chain joins TRBV9 to TRBJ2-2; maybe TRBD2 (5 bases). V lost 0 bases, J lost 7 bases, and 13 bases lay in between. Germline V gives CDR1 SGDLS, CDR2 YYNGEE. This CDR3 comprises 15 residues. CDR3 DNA sequence: TGTGCCAGCAGCGTAGAAGTGGCTAGCCACGGGGAGCTGTTTTTT. Amino acid sequence: CASSVEVASHGELFF.

The chain carries TRBV11-2 and TRBJ2-7; the match to TRBD2 covers 7 bases. In germline, CDR1 is SGHAT, CDR2 FQNNGV. The CDR3 is made up of 16 amino acids. Trimming cost V 1 base and J 0 bases; bases outside gene matches: 6. The CDR3 is CASSLGLGLSSYEQYF. The CDR3 DNA reads as TGTGCCAGCAGCTTAGGTTTGGGACTAAGCTCCTACGAGCAGTACTTC.

This clonotype occurred many times. The V gene is TRBV12-3 or TRBV12-4, the J gene TRBJ1-5, with D possibly being TRBD1 (5 bases). The CDR3 runs to 15 residues. The ends were cut back, 3 bases at V and 9 bases at J, with 18 bases in the middle. The CDR3 reads CASSFGRGTSGPQHF. As DNA, the CDR3 is TGTGCCAGCAGTTTTGGACGGGGGACCTCAGGGCCCCAGCATTTT.

Notes on this clonotype: It may be a read error: a sequence one base away is much more abundant. The rearrangement uses TRBV5-1 and TRBJ2-7; 9 positions agree with TRBD2. The CDR3 covers 16 residues. The V segment lost 4 bases and the J segment 1 base; nucleotides outside the gene matches: 9. In germline, CDR1 is SGHRS, CDR2 YFSETQ. Here the CDR3 reads CASSPRLAALSYEQYF. The CDR3, as DNA: TGCGCCAGCAGCCCGCGACTAGCGGCCCTGTCCTACGAGCAGTACTTC.

This clonotype appeared a few times. The rearrangement joins TRBV30 to TRBJ2-3, with 12 bases fitting TRBD2. The V gene's germline CDR1 is GTSNPN and CDR2 SVGIG (reference sequence). The V and J ends lost 5 bases and 5 bases, in that order; junction bases with no gene match: 8. This CDR3 is 15 amino acids long. DNA for the CDR3: TGTGCCTGGCAGCGGACTAGCGGGAAAAAAGATACGCAGTATTTT. The encoded protein is CAWQRTSGKKDTQYF.

In its sample, this clonotype was seen many times. V gene TRBV6-5 combines with J gene TRBJ2-7, with 15 nucleotides matching TRBD2. Germline assignment: CDR1 MNHEY and CDR2 SVGAGI. V trimming: 6 bases; J trimming: 3 bases; junction bases outside the gene matches: 3. This CDR3 has 15 residues. As DNA, the CDR3 is TGTGCCAGCAGAGGACTAGCGGGAGGGGACTACGAGCAGTACTTC. Protein: CASRGLAGGDYEQYF.

The rearrangement joins TRBV11-3 to TRBJ2-1; no firm D call. Germline assignment: CDR1 SGHNT and CDR2 YENEEA. Trimming pared 0 bases from V and 10 bases from J, leaving 7 bases between. This CDR3 comprises 12 residues. CDR3 region: CASSLDGFEQFF. CDR3 nucleotide sequence: TGTGCCAGCAGCTTAGACGGATTCGAGCAGTTCTTC.

The chain has TRBV2 and TRBJ1-5; D perhaps matches TRBD1 (5 bases). There are 16 residues in the CDR3. The ends were cut back, 5 bases at V and 5 bases at J, with 19 bases in the middle. The germline CDR1 and CDR2 sequences are SNHLY and FYNNEI. For the CDR3, the DNA is TGTGCCAGCAGTCCGGGACGGGGATACGGTGATCAGCCCCAGCATTTT. It encodes CASSPGRGYGDQPQHF.